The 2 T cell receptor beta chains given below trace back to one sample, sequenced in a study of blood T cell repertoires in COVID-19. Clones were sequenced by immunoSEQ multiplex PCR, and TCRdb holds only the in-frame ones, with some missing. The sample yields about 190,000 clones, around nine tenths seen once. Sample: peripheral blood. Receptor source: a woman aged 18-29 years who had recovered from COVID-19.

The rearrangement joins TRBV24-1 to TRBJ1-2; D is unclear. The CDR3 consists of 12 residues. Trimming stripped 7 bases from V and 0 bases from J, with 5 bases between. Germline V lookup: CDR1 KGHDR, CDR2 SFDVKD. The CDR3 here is CATSAANYGYTF. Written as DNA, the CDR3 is TGTGCCACCAGCGCAGCTAACTATGGCTACACCTTC.

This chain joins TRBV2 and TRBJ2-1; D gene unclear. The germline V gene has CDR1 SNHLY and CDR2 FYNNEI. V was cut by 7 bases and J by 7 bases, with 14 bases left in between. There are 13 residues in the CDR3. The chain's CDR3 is CASTRSRYNEQFF. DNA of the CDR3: TGTGCCAGCACCCGGAGTCGCTATAATGAGCAGTTCTTC.